Below are 5 T cell receptor beta chains sequenced from a single sample in a study of T-cell memory formation after mild COVID-19. TCRdb called the 5' RACE reads again in MiXCR, with one record for every CDR3 protein. The data contain more than 350,000 distinct CDR3 sequences, around a sixth of them singletons. The material sequenced was PBMCs or a T cell subset sorted from them (not recorded which). These receptor sequences come from a young man who had mild COVID-19 (a few samples of this study predate the infection). Cell type and time point are not known.

The gene calls are TRBV5-4 and TRBJ2-3, with 7 positions matching TRBD1. Germline loops: CDR1 SGHNT, CDR2 YYREEE (reference sequence). The CDR3 sequence is 15 residues long. The V and J ends lost 3 bases and 5 bases, in that order; junction bases with no gene match: 9. CDR3 sequence reads: CASSSRDSDKDTQYF. CDR3 sequence (DNA): TGTGCCAGCAGCTCCCGGGACAGCGACAAAGATACGCAGTATTTT.

This clonotype was counted between two and nine times. This CDR3 is CASSRQVVGTEAFF. In DNA, the CDR3 is TGTGCCAGCAGCAGACAGGTTGTGGGCACTGAAGCTTTCTTT. The V and J genes are TRBV11-1 and TRBJ1-1, with D maybe TRBD1 (6 bases). The V gene's germline CDR1 is SGHAT and CDR2 FQDESV (reference sequence). Trimming left V 5 bases short and J 4 bases short, with 14 bases between. This CDR3 has 14 residues.

Many counts were recorded for this clonotype. The V and J genes are TRBV7-3 and TRBJ2-5; D may match TRBD1 or TRBD2 (6 bases each). Germline lookup yields CDR1 SGHTA and CDR2 FQGTGA. The CDR3 runs to 15 residues. The V end lost 1 base, the J end lost 5 bases, and 14 bases lay between the germline ends. The CDR3 DNA is TGTGCCAGCAGCTTAAAGGGGGGCCGATGGGAGACCCAGTACTTC. Protein product: CASSLKGGRWETQYF.

This clonotype was recorded many times. The chain employs TRBV28 and TRBJ2-7; D possibly matches TRBD1 or TRBD2 (5 bases each). The V and J ends lost 11 bases and 4 bases respectively, with 12 bases between them. CDR3 length: 11 amino acids. Per the germline V gene, CDR1 is MDHEN and CDR2 is SYDVKM. CDR3 loop: CASRGGYEQYV. CDR3 in DNA: TGTGCCTCTAGGGGCGGGTACGAGCAGTACGTC.

This rearrangement joins TRBV11-3 to TRBJ2-2; tentatively, D is TRBD1 (6 bases). V was shortened by 6 bases and J by 3 bases, with 11 bases between the two germline ends. Germline assignment: CDR1 SGHNT and CDR2 YENEEA. CDR3 length: 14 amino acids. CDR3 in amino acids: CASRATGDTGELFF. CDR3 coding DNA: TGTGCCAGCAGAGCGACAGGTGACACCGGGGAGCTGTTTTTT.